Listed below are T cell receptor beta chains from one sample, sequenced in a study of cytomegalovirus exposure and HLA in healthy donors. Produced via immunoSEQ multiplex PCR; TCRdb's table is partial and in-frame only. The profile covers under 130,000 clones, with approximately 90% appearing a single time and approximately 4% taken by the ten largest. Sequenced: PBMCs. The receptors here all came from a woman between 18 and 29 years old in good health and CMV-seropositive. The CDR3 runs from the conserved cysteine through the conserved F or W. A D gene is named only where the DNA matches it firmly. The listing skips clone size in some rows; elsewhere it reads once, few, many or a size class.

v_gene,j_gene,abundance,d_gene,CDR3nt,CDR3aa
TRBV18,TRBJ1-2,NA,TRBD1,TGTGCCAGCTCACCTACGGGACAGGACCTCTATGGCTACACCTTC,CASSPTGQDLYGYTF
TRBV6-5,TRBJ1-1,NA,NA,TGTGCCAGCAGTTACAGCCGGGGAAAAGCTTTCTTT,CASSYSRGKAFF
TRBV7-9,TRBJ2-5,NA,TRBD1,TGTGCCAGCAGTCGATGGACAGGGTACCAAGAGACCCAGTACTTC,CASSRWTGYQETQYF
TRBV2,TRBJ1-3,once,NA,TGTGCCAGCAGGGGGGGGGTGACATCTGGAAACACCATATATTTT,CASRGGVTSGNTIYF
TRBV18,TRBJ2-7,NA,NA,TGTGCCAGCTCACCATCCCGGCCCCCCGGGGAGCAGTACTTC,CASSPSRPPGEQYF
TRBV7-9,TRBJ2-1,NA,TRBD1,TGTGCCAGCAGCTTAATGGGGACAGGGGCAGGCGAGCAGTTCTTC,CASSLMGTGAGEQFF
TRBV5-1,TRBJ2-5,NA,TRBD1,TGCGCCAGCAGCCCCGGGACAGCGGAGACCCAGTACTTC,CASSPGTAETQYF
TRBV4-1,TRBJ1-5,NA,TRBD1,TGCGCCAGCAGCCCAGCAGCCGTGACAGGGGGCGCCGCCTTCATTCAGCCCCAGCATTTT,CASSPAAVTGGAAFIQPQHF
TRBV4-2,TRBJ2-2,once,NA,TGTGCCAGCAGCCAAGAAAAGCGATTCAACACCGGGGAGCTGTTTTTT,CASSQEKRFNTGELFF
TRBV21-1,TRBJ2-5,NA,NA,TGTGCCAGCAGCAAAGTCGGGGTGGGAGGGACCCAGTACTTC,CASSKVGVGGTQYF
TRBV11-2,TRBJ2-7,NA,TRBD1,TGTGCCAGCAGTCGGGACAGAATCTACGAGCAGTACTTC,CASSRDRIYEQYF
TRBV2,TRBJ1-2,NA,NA,TGTGCCAGCAGCCTTAAAGGGGGTGGGGGCTACACCTTC,CASSLKGGGGYTF
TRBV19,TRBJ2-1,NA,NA,TGTGCCAGCACAGGGTCCTTTTACAATGAGCAGTTCTTC,CASTGSFYNEQFF
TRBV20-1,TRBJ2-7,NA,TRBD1,TGTACTGTAGGGGACAGCTACGAGCAGTACTTC,CTVGDSYEQYF
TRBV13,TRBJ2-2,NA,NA,TGTGCCAGCAGCTCAAGCGGCGCGAACACCGGGGAGCTGTTTTTT,CASSSSGANTGELFF
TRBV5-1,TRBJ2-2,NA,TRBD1,TGCGCCAGCAGCTTGCCGACCGGGACAGGGGACGGGGAGCTGTTTTTT,CASSLPTGTGDGELFF
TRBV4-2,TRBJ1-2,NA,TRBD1,TGTGCCAGCAGCCACGACAGGGGCCCTAACTATGGCTACACCTTC,CASSHDRGPNYGYTF
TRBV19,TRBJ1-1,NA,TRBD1,TGTGCCACCAGACAGGGGGGTCAGAACACTGAAGCTTTCTTT,CATRQGGQNTEAFF
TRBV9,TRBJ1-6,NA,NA,TGTGCCAGCAGCGCGGGGGAAAGGTCACCCCTCCACTTT,CASSAGERSPLHF
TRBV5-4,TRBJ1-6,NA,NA,TGTGCCAGCAGCCCCCGACGGCCGGGGTTTAGCTCCTATAATTCACCCCTCCACTTT,CASSPRRPGFSSYNSPLHF
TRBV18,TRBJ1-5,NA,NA,TGTGCCAGCTCACCACCGTCACAGGGTAATCAGCCCCAGCATTTT,CASSPPSQGNQPQHF
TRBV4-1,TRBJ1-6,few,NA,TGCGCCAGCAGCCAAGATTTCGCTGGGGCATCGAGTTCACCCCTCCACTTT,CASSQDFAGASSSPLHF
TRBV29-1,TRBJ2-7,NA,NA,TGCAGCGTTGAAGGGGGAGGGGGATACGAGCAGTACTTC,CSVEGGGGYEQYF
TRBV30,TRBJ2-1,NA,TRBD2,TGTGCCTGGAGTGTGTCCCTAGCGGGAGGGGGTAATGAGCAGTTCTTC,CAWSVSLAGGGNEQFF
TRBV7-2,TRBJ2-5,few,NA,TGTGCCAGCAGCTTCCGGCAGGGCGGCCAGTACTTC,CASSFRQGGQYF
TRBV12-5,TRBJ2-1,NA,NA,TGTGCCACGTCACTTAGCTCCTACAATGAGCAGTTCTTC,CATSLSSYNEQFF
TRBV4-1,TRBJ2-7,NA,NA,TGCGCCAGCAGCCAAGAAGTTAGTCTGAACGGGTACTACGAGCAGTACTTC,CASSQEVSLNGYYEQYF
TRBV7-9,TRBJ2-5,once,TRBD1,TGTGCCAGCAGCCCCCAGACAGGGAAGAAGGGAGAGACCCAGTACTTC,CASSPQTGKKGETQYF
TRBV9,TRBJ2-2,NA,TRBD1,TGTGCCAGCAGCGCCAGGACAGGGGGAACGGTGGGCGGGGAGCTGTTTTTT,CASSARTGGTVGGELFF
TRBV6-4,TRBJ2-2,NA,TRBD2,TGTGCCAGCAGTGACGGGCTAGCGGGGCCCGGGGAGCTGTTTTTT,CASSDGLAGPGELFF
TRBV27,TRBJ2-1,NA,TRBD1,TGTGCCAGCTCGAAGCTACACGGGACAGGGGATAACAATGAGCAGTTCTTC,CASSKLHGTGDNNEQFF